This paragraph covers one TCR beta chain sequence. This clonotype was seen ten or more times. This clone's antigen is unknown. Per-base qualities were not stored, and no clone one base away is much larger. The run used an Illumina HiSeq 2000. Multiplex PCR amplification was used to generate the TCR beta chain libraries. High-throughput sequencing was used to analyze the amplified TCR beta chain products. TCRdb's own reprocessing of the public reads used fastp at Q25 and MiXCR and kept productive beta chains. Each CDR3 protein appears once, grouped with its most common genes and DNA. Across this sample there are around 300,000 distinct CDR3 sequences, with about 33% seen only once. Of the sample, around 1% falls within the top ten clones. These data belong to a study of breast tumors, draining lymph nodes, adjacent tissues (dated by TCRdb to 2015 to 2016). Notes on the research overall: The study compared TCR beta repertoires across tumor, adjacent nontumor tissue and axillary lymph nodes from breast cancer patients. The study was designed to assess the relationships and possible T-cell exchange between tumor, surrounding tissue and draining lymph node repertoires in human breast cancer. The research as a whole found: Tumor and nontumor tissue repertoires were significantly more similar in luminal-like than in basal-like breast cancer. Tumor T-cell repertoires showed less diversity than lymph node repertoires and more diversity than nontumor tissue repertoires, and tumor T-cell repertoires showed preferential V and J gene usage. Rather than being directly demonstrated, the conclusion that tumor T cells originate in lymph nodes was presented as consistent with a hypothesis. The data were judged consistent with most tumor T cells deriving from the lymph node and then expanding within tumor tissue.

V trim: 0 bases; J trim: 2 bases; unmatched bases: 5. CDR1 and CDR2 are read off the germline V gene as SGHDT and YYEEEE. Including cysteine and phenylalanine, the CDR3 has 15 amino acids. Only CDR3 DNA is held: 45 bases, read in frame from base 1. The axillary draining lymph nodes of breast cancer patients were the source of the lymph node samples. Recombination linked TRBV5-6 to TRBJ2-7; the junction holds 7 bases that match TRBD2. Specimen: axillary lymph node tissue. The source of this sequence is a female donor with breast cancer. Some clones in this sample may be carry-over from other donors' samples. The DNA is as follows: TGTGCCAGCAGCTTGGGTGGGGGACTACCCTACGAGCAGTACTTC. Its translation is CASSLGGGLPYEQYF.